The TCR beta chain described here comes from a study of blood T cell repertoires in COVID-19. Looking at the study overall: The United States, Italy and Spain supplied acute and convalescent COVID-19 samples. The cDNA or gDNA used as material had been derived from T cells, B-cell-depleted T cells, or PBMCs.

Germline V lookup: CDR1 MNHEY, CDR2 SVGAGI. The CDR3 contains 14 residues. The V and J ends lost 7 bases and 5 bases, in that order; junction bases with no gene match: 6. Recruited during active infection, patients (from Seattle) were subsequently followed longitudinally. The assay was immunoSEQ multiplex PCR, and TCRdb's table has in-frame clones only and misses some. The sample holds about 480,000 clones, 70% to 90% seen once. The sequence came from a woman between 45 and 65 years old with COVID-19, enrolled during active disease. Material for sequencing was peripheral blood. J is TRBJ2-2 and V is TRBV6-5; 8 bases fit TRBD1. CDR3 bases: TGTGCCAGCAAGGGGCAGGGGGCAACCGGGGAGCTGTTTTTT. This codes for CASKGQGATGELFF.